Listed below are T cell receptor beta chains from one sample, sequenced in a study of beta chain features in type 1 diabetes. TCRdb keeps only in-frame clones here, not all; method: immunoSEQ multiplex PCR. This table has around 360,000 clones, roughly 12% appearing once. The specimen sequenced was naive CD4+ T cells from blood. These receptor sequences come from a woman younger than 30 with type 1 diabetes. Each CDR3 is given without its conserved first and last residue. The size field is filled for only some rows; it gives once, few, many or a size class.

V	size	CDR3
TRBV28	NA	ASSSIRSRGQTEAF
TRBV11-2	few	ASSPLTGPTDTQY
TRBV23-1	NA	ASSQSGLYGYT
TRBV9	once	ASSVAPPDRGAEAF
TRBV5-4	NA	ASSLGQVSYEQY
TRBV18	few	ASSPTGAYEQY
TRBV19	NA	ASTLRTGELF
TRBV19	few	ASIRTFLSGANVLT
TRBV7-2	NA	ASSLAAGGPWEQF
TRBV28	few	ASSLWAAGTGVNNEQF
TRBV30	NA	AWSVSGTAYNEQF
TRBV7-2	few	ASSLVEGRTEAF
TRBV29-1	NA	SALKSETQY
TRBV7-2	once	ASSLLSTEAF
TRBV27	NA	ASSPQGSGTQY
TRBV11-2	few	ASSYRTGKDGYT
TRBV7-9	NA	ASSRTGQYGYT
TRBV7-2	few	ASSPGQSLVATNEKLF
TRBV5-1	few	ASSRDRYEQY
TRBV5-1	few	ASSPRQGPYEQY
TRBV7-2	few	ASSLVGYNQPQH
TRBV29-1	NA	SVRTGQNQPQH
TRBV29-1	NA	SAHGEAYGYT
TRBV5-4	once	ASSSLTPRLDRLNTEAF
TRBV18	NA	ASIGQNVATQY
TRBV30	few	AWDNRVMDEQY
TRBV29-1	NA	SVCRTSPGELF
TRBV7-3	few	ASRPTPGLAGNSGANVLT
TRBV28	few	ASSLVQVYGYT
TRBV30	few	AGGLAPYEQY
TRBV7-2	NA	ASRLGQGVDYGYT
TRBV28	few	ASARRGNQPQH
TRBV5-1	NA	ASSGAGLAGGPSSYNEQF
TRBV7-7	few	ASSVLGAGVPDTQY
TRBV30	few	AWSAGTYEQY
TRBV7-2	NA	ASSLLDRGDYTGELF
TRBV7-8	NA	ASSPDRVRNQPQH
TRBV2	few	ASSQAGDTQY
TRBV6-1	NA	ASSARASGTDTQY
TRBV5-1	few	ASSSRQGAYEQY
TRBV5-1	NA	ASSLEGQETQY
TRBV7-9	few	ASRKEVEGQAF
TRBV2	NA	ASSSDRGTEAF
TRBV5-4	few	ASSSPGQDTQY
TRBV5-4	few	ASSLDQGPYEQY
TRBV7-2	NA	ASSRIRASGTVEY
TRBV7-9	few	ASSFGQGGEQY
TRBV9	few	ASSVAGGDVTDTQY
TRBV18	NA	ASSPQWAGGTYEQY
TRBV7-6	NA	ASSDTGTGSEQY
TRBV9	few	ASSPPHGRASGELF
TRBV29-1	few	SAIPGLATDTQY
TRBV30	few	ARGGGSTDTQY